One T cell receptor beta chain is described in this entry. Sequencing used immunoSEQ multiplex PCR; TCRdb keeps in-frame clones, though not all of them. Among under 30,000 clones listed, nearly 90% were seen once. V shed 0 bases and J shed 0 bases, with 9 bases lying between them. CDR3 length equals 15 residues. Germline V lookup: CDR1 SGHNT, CDR2 YYREEE (reference sequence). This record comes from a study of blood T cell repertoires in COVID-19. Study-level information: COVID-19 samples from acute and convalescent phases originated in the United States, Italy and Spain.

Sequenced sample: peripheral blood. This receptor was taken from a human donor in a cohort sampled during active COVID-19. The V gene is TRBV5-4, the J gene TRBJ1-2, with D hard to call. The CDR3 reads CASSLGPRTNYGYTF. CDR3 in DNA: TGTGCCAGCAGCTTGGGACCGAGGACTAACTATGGCTACACCTTC.